A single sample gave rise to the 29 T cell receptor beta chains below, sequenced in a study of metastatic and nonmetastatic thyroid tumors. There were no patients who had received any treatment before thyroid surgery. With MiXCR, TCRdb called clones anew from the PCR reads. The table lists 23,000 or so clones, about 20% of them singletons. The material sequenced was blood. The receptors derive from a female donor with papillary thyroid cancer or a benign thyroid nodule (not recorded which). Some clones in this sample may be carry-over from other donors' samples.

This clone came up many times. V usage is TRBV6-5 and J usage is TRBJ1-2; possibly TRBD1 for D (5 bases). This CDR3 is built from 14 residues. V was cut by 2 bases and J by 6 bases, with 13 bases left in between. Looked up from germline, CDR1 is MNHEY and CDR2 is SVGAGI. Written as DNA, the CDR3 is TGTGCCAGCAGTTACGCAGGGACCCGTAATGGCTACACCTTC. Its translation is CASSYAGTRNGYTF.

The rearrangement uses TRBV27 and TRBJ2-2, with unresolved D. Germline V gene data show CDR1 as MNHEY and CDR2 as SMNVEV (reference sequence). This CDR3 contains 14 residues. The germline V and J ends were trimmed by 6 bases and 3 bases, with 11 bases remaining between them. For the CDR3, the DNA is TGTGCCAGCAGCTTAAATTATTACACCGGGGAGCTGTTTTTT. It translates to CASSLNYYTGELFF.

This clone was seen once. CDR3 sequence (DNA): TGTGCCAGCAGCCTTTTAGCGGGAGGGAACACAGATACGCAGTATTTT. Residues: CASSLLAGGNTDTQYF. This chain uses TRBV11-2 with TRBJ2-3, with 11 nucleotides matching TRBD2. Germline V lookup: CDR1 SGHAT, CDR2 FQNNGV. After removal of 5 bases from V and 2 bases from J, the junction contained 6 bases not matched to a gene. The CDR3 is made up of 16 amino acids. The full variable domain, in which reference TRBV11-2 and TRBJ2-3 provide the parts outside the CDR3, is EAGVAQSPRYKIIEKRQSVAFWCNPISGHATLYWYQQILGQGPKLLIQFQNNGVVDDSQLPKDRFSAERLKGVDSTLKIQPAKLEDSAVYLCASSLLAGGNTDTQYFGPGTRLTVL.

This clone was observed a few times. Germline is not matched at one junction end, which may reflect a read error. The rearrangement uses TRBV27 and TRBJ1-2; TRBD1 might be the D (5 bases). Germline V gives CDR1 MNHEY, CDR2 SMNVEV (reference sequence). The CDR3 runs 17 residues. The CDR3 DNA follows: TGTGCCAGCAGCAATATGGACCGGGACGGTTATAACTATGGCTACACCTTT. Its translation is CASSNMDRDGYNYGYTF.

Many counts were recorded for this clone. The J gene is TRBJ2-3, the V gene TRBV30; 10 nucleotides agree with TRBD2. This CDR3 is built from 15 residues. Germline V lookup: CDR1 GTSNPN, CDR2 SVGIG (reference sequence). J lost 3 bases, V lost 4 bases, and 7 bases had no gene match. The CDR3 loop reads CAWTASGSLTDTQYF. CDR3 nucleotides: TGTGCCTGGACTGCTAGCGGGAGTTTGACAGATACGCAGTATTTT.

This clone appeared many times. V is TRBV20-1 and J is TRBJ2-3; D may match TRBD1 or TRBD2 (5 bases each). CDR3 length: 13 amino acids. The V end lost 4 bases, the J end lost 4 bases, and 12 bases lay between the germline ends. Germline CDR1 DFQATT, CDR2 SNEGSKA (reference sequence). The CDR3 is CSATDRGADTQYF. CDR3 nucleotides: TGCAGTGCTACCGACAGAGGGGCAGATACGCAGTATTTT.

The table lists this clone with many counts. The chain has TRBV4-1 and TRBJ2-3; 9 bases are a match to TRBD2. The CDR3 has 16 amino acids. V lost 1 base, J lost 6 bases, and 8 bases stayed unmatched. CDR1 and CDR2 (germline): MGHRA, YSYEKL. The CDR3 region has the DNA TGCGCCAGCAGCCAAGGTCAGCGGGAGGTGGAGGATACGCAGTATTTT. Encoded protein: CASSQGQREVEDTQYF.

This clone has just one count. The V gene is TRBV20-1, the J gene TRBJ1-1, with D tentatively TRBD1 (5 bases). The CDR3 length is 12 residues. The V gene lost 5 bases and the J gene lost 4 bases, with 11 bases spanning the gap. Germline values: CDR1 DFQATT, CDR2 SNEGSKA (reference sequence). The CDR3 loop reads CSAPTAGTEAFF. CDR3 sequence (DNA): TGCAGTGCTCCGACAGCGGGCACTGAAGCTTTCTTT.

This clone was counted many times. The chain couples TRBV27 to TRBJ1-1, with 8 bases aligning to TRBD1. J gave up 4 bases and V 3 bases, and 10 bases lay outside the gene matches. The CDR3 has 16 residues. Germline V CDR1 and CDR2: MNHEY, SMNVEV (reference sequence). For the CDR3, the DNA is TGTGCCAGCAGTTTCTTCGCGACAGGGGAGGGCACTGAAGCTTTCTTT. It translates to CASSFFATGEGTEAFF.

This clone was seen many times. A much larger clone differs from this one at a single base, so this may be a read error. V is TRBV6-1 and J is TRBJ2-1; D might be TRBD2 (5 bases). The CDR3 length is 15 residues. V lost 2 bases and J lost 7, with 15 bases in between. CDR1 MNHNS and CDR2 SASEGT come from the germline V gene. The CDR3 nucleotides read TGTGCCAGCAGTGAATCCCAGGAGGAGTGGAATGAGCAGTTCTTC. As protein: CASSESQEEWNEQFF.

By sample share, this clone is medium-sized. The genes are TRBV30 and TRBJ2-5; 12 bases are a match to TRBD2. V gave up 7 bases and J gave up 5 bases; unmatched junction bases: 8. The CDR3 runs to 14 residues. Germline assignment: CDR1 GTSNPN and CDR2 SVGIG (reference sequence). CDR3 in DNA: TGTGCCTCCCTAGCGGGAGGGCCGCGGGAGACCCAGTACTTC. It specifies CASLAGGPRETQYF.

The chain links TRBV11-3 to TRBJ1-6, with TRBD1 as a possible D gene (5 bases). CDR3 length equals 14 residues. CDR1 is SGHNT and CDR2 is YENEEA in the germline V gene. V was cut by 4 bases and J by 10 bases, with 14 bases left in between. Here the CDR3 DNA reads TGTGCCAGCAGCTCCTCTCCAGGGCGGTCACCCCTCCACTTT. Protein: CASSSSPGRSPLHF.

This rearrangement joins TRBV5-1 to TRBJ2-1; TRBD1 matches 7 bases. The CDR3 sequence is 14 residues long. Trimming removed 4 bases from V and 6 bases from J; junction bases left unmatched: 7. The V gene's germline CDR1 is SGHRS and CDR2 YFSETQ. For the CDR3, the DNA is TGCGCCAGCAGCACAGGGACAGCTCTCAATGAGCAGTTCTTC. Encoded protein: CASSTGTALNEQFF.

With respect to this clone: Other DNA sequences in the same sample also yield this CDR3. The genes are TRBV19 and TRBJ1-5; D is undetermined. CDR1 and CDR2 from the germline V gene are LNHDA and SQIVND (reference sequence). Trimming shortened V by 2 bases and J by 4 bases, and 6 bases separated the two germline ends. This CDR3 contains 13 residues. The CDR3 reads CASSIPTNQPQHF. The CDR3 DNA sequence: TGTGCCAGTAGTATACCAACAAATCAGCCCCAGCATTTT.

The chain uses TRBV5-1 and TRBJ1-3, with D uncertain. Germline assignment: CDR1 SGHRS and CDR2 YFSETQ. The CDR3 runs 13 residues. V lost 0 bases, J lost 3 bases, and 4 bases lay in between. CDR3 amino acids: CASSLDVGNTIYF. CDR3 bases: TGCGCCAGCAGCTTGGATGTTGGAAACACCATATATTTT.

This clone has at least ten counts. The V call is TRBV5-4, the J call TRBJ2-7; 13 positions agree with TRBD2. The CDR3 extends over 16 amino acids. The germline gives CDR1 SGHNT, CDR2 YYREEE (reference sequence). J gave up 3 bases and V 4 bases, and 7 bases lay outside the gene matches. The CDR3 region has the DNA TGTGCCAGCAGCCCCGGACTAGCGGGAGTCCGCTACGAGCAGTACTTC. Amino acid sequence: CASSPGLAGVRYEQYF.

The chain uses TRBV11-2 and TRBJ2-7; 8 bases line up with TRBD2. CDR3 length equals 16 residues. V trimming: 2 bases; J trimming: 7 bases; junction bases outside the gene matches: 13. Germline V CDR1 and CDR2: SGHAT, FQNNGV. The CDR3 sequence: CASSLITLAESGEQYF. The CDR3 DNA reads TGTGCCAGCAGCTTAATAACACTAGCGGAGAGTGGGGAGCAGTACTTC.

At least ten counts were recorded for this clone. This rearrangement joins TRBV5-4 to TRBJ2-2; 8 bases align to TRBD2. The CDR3 is made up of 14 amino acids. The V segment lost 4 bases and the J segment 6 bases; nucleotides outside the gene matches: 5. Germline values: CDR1 SGHNT, CDR2 YYREEE (reference sequence). CDR3 DNA: TGTGCCAGCAGCCAGCGGGAGTGGGCCGGGGAGCTGTTTTTT. It translates to CASSQREWAGELFF.

This clone turned up a few times. A read error may be the cause here, since a much bigger clone is one base away. The CDR3 loop reads CASSFCYSGRRDRRKNIQYF. CDR3 nucleotide sequence: TGTGCCAGCAGCTTTTGTTATTCGGGGAGACGGGACAGGAGGAAAAACATTCAGTACTTC. The chain combines TRBV11-2 with TRBJ2-4; 8 nucleotides line up with TRBD1. Trimming took 3 bases from V and 4 from J; bases not matched to a gene: 20. The CDR3 spans 20 residues. CDR1 and CDR2 from the germline V gene are SGHAT and FQNNGV.

Regarding this clone: Given a much more abundant clone one base away, this may be a read error. The rearrangement uses TRBV5-8 and TRBJ2-1; possibly TRBD1 for D (6 bases). With 4 bases removed from V and 14 bases from J, the gap between germline ends came to 10 bases. Germline V CDR1 and CDR2: SGHTS, YDEGEE. This CDR3 comprises 10 residues. This CDR3 reads CASSGQWKFF. CDR3 DNA: TGTGCCAGCAGCGGACAGTGGAAGTTCTTC.

This clone was recorded many times. V and J are TRBV20-1 and TRBJ2-1, with D perhaps TRBD1 (5 bases). Trimming removed 1 base at V and 5 bases at J, with 15 bases between. The CDR3 has 15 amino acids. CDR1 DFQATT and CDR2 SNEGSKA come from the germline V gene (reference sequence). This CDR3 is CSARVATGGHNEQFF. CDR3 DNA sequence: TGCAGTGCTAGAGTGGCAACAGGTGGGCACAATGAGCAGTTCTTC.

This clone was counted a few times. The chain carries TRBV28 and TRBJ1-1; 11 nucleotides agree with TRBD1. With V trimmed by 4 bases and J by 4 bases, 5 bases remained unmatched. This CDR3 has 15 residues. CDR1 is MDHEN, CDR2 SYDVKM, per germline. In nucleotides, the CDR3 is TGTGCCAGCAGTTCCCCGGGGACAGGGGGCACTGAAGCTTTCTTT. Encoded protein: CASSSPGTGGTEAFF.

This clone was found many times. V is TRBV18 and J is TRBJ2-3, with 10 bases lining up with TRBD2. Unmatched junction bases numbered 3, after V lost 4 bases and J lost 2 bases. CDR1 KGHSH and CDR2 LQKENI come from the germline V gene. This CDR3 contains 15 residues. The CDR3 bases are TGTGCCAGCTCACAACTAGCGGGAAACACAGATACGCAGTATTTT. This codes for CASSQLAGNTDTQYF. Together with reference TRBV18 and TRBJ2-3, the CDR3 gives the full variable domain: NAGVMQNPRHLVRRRGQEARLRCSPMKGHSHVYWYRQLPEEGLKFMVYLQKENIIDESGMPKERFSAEFPKEGPSILRIQQVVRGDSAAYFCASSQLAGNTDTQYFGPGTRLTVL.

Ten or more counts support this clone. The V and J genes are TRBV20-1 and TRBJ2-7; D gene ambiguous. V was pared by 0 bases and J by 3 bases, with 9 bases between. The germline gives CDR1 DFQATT, CDR2 SNEGSKA (reference sequence). CDR3 length: 13 amino acids. CDR3 bases: TGCAGTGCTAGAGATCGGCTTATCTACGAGCAGTACTTC. Amino acid sequence: CSARDRLIYEQYF.

A word on this clone: One base away lies a much larger clone, so this may be a sequencing read error. Additional DNA sequences in this sample encode the identical CDR3. J is TRBJ2-3 and V is TRBV5-1, with 7 bases matching TRBD1. The length of the CDR3 is 15 residues. CDR1 and CDR2 (germline): SGHRS, YFSETQ. The CDR3 sequence is CASSSDRSSTDTQYF. The CDR3 DNA reads TGCGCCAGCAGCTCGGACAGGAGCAGCACAGATACACAGTATTTT.

The rearrangement links TRBV27 to TRBJ1-5, with D hard to call. Trimming left V 5 bases short and J 12 bases short, with 20 bases between. Germline-derived CDR1 and CDR2 are MNHEY and SMNVEV (reference sequence). The CDR3 contains 14 residues. The CDR3 region is CASSAGSSGQNQHF. DNA of the CDR3: TGTGCCAGCAGTGCCGGATCCTCCGGTCAGAACCAGCATTTT.

A few counts support this clone. The V and J genes are TRBV30 and TRBJ2-7, with TRBD2 identical over 8 bases. The CDR3 consists of 16 residues. The germline CDR1 and CDR2 sequences are GTSNPN and SVGIG (reference sequence). This CDR3 is CGVGGIAGKVTYEQYF. The CDR3 DNA sequence: TGTGGCGTCGGTGGTATAGCGGGAAAAGTTACCTACGAGCAGTACTTC.

This clone was detected many times. The chain is built from TRBV20-1 and TRBJ2-2, with 8 bases aligning to TRBD2. Looked up from germline, CDR1 is DFQATT and CDR2 is SNEGSKA (reference sequence). V was clipped by 3 bases and J by 4 bases; unmatched bases: 7. This CDR3 is 15 amino acids long. The CDR3 here is CSARWLAGSTGELFF. The CDR3 nucleotides read TGCAGTGCTAGGTGGCTAGCGGGTAGCACCGGGGAGCTGTTTTTT.

The rearrangement joins TRBV6-2 or TRBV6-3 to TRBJ2-2; no definite D call. The CDR3 has 14 residues. Per germline, CDR1 MNHEY and CDR2 SVGEGT. V lost 4 bases and J 10 bases, leaving 16 bases between the germline ends. This CDR3 is CASSSVRAAVELFF. The CDR3 DNA reads as TGTGCCAGCAGTTCAGTCCGGGCAGCCGTGGAGCTGTTTTTT.